One and the same sample provided the 15 T cell receptor beta chains below, sequenced in a study of PD-L1 blockade in urothelial cancer. Sequenced by immunoSEQ multiplex PCR; TCRdb stores in-frame clones only, minus some. The profile shows roughly 56,000 clones, 82% of them singletons. The sample here was PBMCs, taken around atezolizumab (anti-PD-L1) treatment. The receptors shown here come from a man between 65 and 79 years old with urothelial cancer.

The chain employs TRBV11-2 and TRBJ2-3, with 9 bases that match TRBD2. The V segment lost 1 base and the J segment 3 bases; nucleotides outside the gene matches: 11. The CDR3 is 18 amino acids. Germline values: CDR1 SGHAT, CDR2 FQNNGV. In DNA, the CDR3 is TGTGCCAGCAGCTTAGGGAGGTTTGCGGGAGGGGGGACAGATACGCAGTATTTT. It yields the protein CASSLGRFAGGGTDTQYF.

This chain connects TRBV5-1 to TRBJ2-5; the match to TRBD2 covers 8 bases. V was clipped by 7 bases and J by 1 base; unmatched bases: 6. The CDR3 length is 14 residues. Looked up from germline, CDR1 is SGHRS and CDR2 is YFSETQ. The CDR3 loop is CASCLGTSQETQYF. CDR3 nucleotides: TGCGCCAGCTGCCTCGGGACTAGCCAAGAGACCCAGTACTTC. Supplemented by reference TRBV5-1 and TRBJ2-5, the full variable domain reads KAGVTQTPRYLIKTRGQQVTLSCSPISGHRSVSWYQQTPGQGLQFLFEYFSETQRNKGNFPGRFSGRQFSNSRSEMNVSTLELGDSALYLCASCLGTSQETQYFGPGTRLLVL.

This clone was found a few times. This rearrangement joins TRBV9 to TRBJ1-2, with D possibly being TRBD1 (6 bases). This CDR3 has 15 amino acids. The germline CDR1 and CDR2 sequences are SGDLS and YYNGEE. Trimming removed 3 bases from V and 4 bases from J, with 16 bases in between. The CDR3 DNA reads as TGTGCCAGCAGCGCCGCCCTTGGGGGCAGCTATGGCTACACCTTC. Encoded protein: CASSAALGGSYGYTF.

This sequence joins TRBV11-2 and TRBJ1-2; D is possibly TRBD1 (6 bases). The CDR3 spans 13 residues. Germline V gene data show CDR1 as SGHAT and CDR2 as FQNNGV. V lost 5 bases to trimming and J lost 4 bases, with 11 bases between them. The CDR3 sequence: CASSPQDSYGYTF. The CDR3 DNA reads TGTGCCAGCAGCCCCCAGGACAGCTATGGCTACACCTTC.

The V and J genes are TRBV6-5 and TRBJ2-7, with D hard to call. The germline CDR1 and CDR2 sequences are MNHEY and SVGAGI. V was cut by 10 bases and J by 2 bases, with 15 bases left in between. CDR3 length: 13 residues. The CDR3 spells CATHQPGTYEQYF. The CDR3 DNA follows: TGTGCCACCCATCAGCCAGGAACCTACGAGCAGTACTTC.

V and J are TRBV7-2 and TRBJ2-2; 7 bases are shared with TRBD1. The CDR3 length is 15 residues. With 1 base clipped from V and 6 bases from J, the junction kept 5 bases outside the gene matches. From germline, CDR1 is SGHTA and CDR2 FQGNSA. CDR3 residues: CASSLGTGFAGELFF. The CDR3 DNA follows: TGTGCCAGCAGCTTAGGGACAGGATTCGCCGGGGAGCTGTTTTTT.

The chain links TRBV2 to TRBJ2-3; maybe TRBD2 (5 bases). Trimming took 8 bases from V and 4 from J, leaving 13 bases between them. Germline CDR1 SNHLY, CDR2 FYNNEI. The length of the CDR3 is 13 residues. CDR3: CASAGLGADTQYF. The CDR3 DNA follows: TGTGCCAGCGCAGGACTCGGTGCAGATACGCAGTATTTT. Full variable domain (missing parts from reference TRBV2 and TRBJ2-3): EPEVTQTPSHQVTQMGQEVILRCVPISNHLYFYWYRQILGQKVEFLVSFYNNEISEKSEIFDDQFSVERPDGSNFTLKIRSTKLEDSAMYFCASAGLGADTQYFGPGTRLTVL.

The chain links TRBV14 to TRBJ1-1, with 7 bases matching TRBD1. CDR1 and CDR2 (germline): SGHDN, FVKESK. CDR3 length: 15 residues. With V trimmed by 7 bases and J by 1 base, 9 bases remained unmatched. This chain's CDR3 is CASKQNRQGNTEAFF. DNA for the CDR3: TGTGCCAGCAAACAGAATAGACAGGGGAACACTGAAGCTTTCTTT.

The chain carries TRBV25-1 and TRBJ2-1; 7 nucleotides match TRBD1. J gave up 7 bases and V 8 bases, and 8 bases lay outside the gene matches. The V gene's germline CDR1 is MGHDK and CDR2 SYGVNS. The CDR3 extends over 13 amino acids. In DNA form, the CDR3 reads TGTGCCAGCGGAAGACAGGGTACGAATGAGCAGTTCTTC. This translates into CASGRQGTNEQFF. Using reference TRBV25-1 and TRBJ2-1 for the parts outside the CDR3, the full variable domain is EADIYQTPRYLVIGTGKKITLECSQTMGHDKMYWYQQDPGMELHLIHYSYGVNSTEKGDLSSESTVSRIRTEHFPLTLESARPSHTSQYLCASGRQGTNEQFFGPGTRLTVL.

V is TRBV7-3 and J is TRBJ1-2; D is unresolved. With 5 bases removed from V and 4 bases from J, the gap between germline ends came to 11 bases. The CDR3 sequence is 13 residues long. Germline CDR1 is SGHTA and CDR2 is FQGTGA. This chain's CDR3 is CASSIIGSYGYTF. The CDR3 DNA is TGTGCCAGCAGCATAATTGGCAGCTATGGCTACACCTTC.

The rearrangement links TRBV5-1 to TRBJ1-2; D gene ambiguous. In germline, CDR1 is SGHRS, CDR2 YFSETQ. V shed 5 bases and J shed 4 bases, with 18 bases lying between them. The CDR3 is 15 amino acids. The CDR3 sequence is CASRSVGSRLYGYTF. The CDR3 DNA sequence: TGCGCCAGCAGGTCTGTAGGGAGCCGTCTCTATGGCTACACCTTC.

The chain links TRBV30 to TRBJ1-5, with unresolved D. The CDR3 length is 14 residues. V lost 0 bases and J 4 bases, leaving 10 bases between the germline ends. From germline, CDR1 is GTSNPN and CDR2 SVGIG (reference sequence). The CDR3 coding sequence is TGTGCCTGGAGTGTAGTGACGGGGAATCAGCCCCAGCATTTT. Translated, it gives CAWSVVTGNQPQHF.

CDR3 bases: TGTGCCAGCAGCTTAGACGTAGGTAGCGGGAGAGGTAATGAGCAGTTCTTC. Translated: CASSLDVGSGRGNEQFF. This chain connects TRBV7-2 to TRBJ2-1, with 9 bases that match TRBD2. V gave up 1 base and J gave up 7 bases; unmatched junction bases: 11. Germline V gene sequence: CDR1 SGHTA, CDR2 FQGNSA. The length of the CDR3 is 17 residues.

The J gene is TRBJ1-3, the V gene TRBV10-3; D not certain. The CDR3 length is 13 residues. Germline assignment: CDR1 ENHRY and CDR2 SYGVKD. V shed 2 bases and J shed 6 bases, with 8 bases lying between them. The CDR3 region has the DNA TGTGCCATCAGTGAGCCCGCGAAAAACACCATATATTTT. Residues: CAISEPAKNTIYF.

The J gene is TRBJ1-1, the V gene TRBV5-1; TRBD1 matches 9 bases. The trim removed 1 base at V and 2 bases at J, leaving 3 bases unmatched. The CDR3 runs to 15 residues. Per germline, CDR1 SGHRS and CDR2 YFSETQ. The chain's CDR3 is CASSLRTGDNTEAFF. The CDR3 DNA follows: TGCGCCAGCAGCTTGAGGACAGGGGATAACACTGAAGCTTTCTTT.